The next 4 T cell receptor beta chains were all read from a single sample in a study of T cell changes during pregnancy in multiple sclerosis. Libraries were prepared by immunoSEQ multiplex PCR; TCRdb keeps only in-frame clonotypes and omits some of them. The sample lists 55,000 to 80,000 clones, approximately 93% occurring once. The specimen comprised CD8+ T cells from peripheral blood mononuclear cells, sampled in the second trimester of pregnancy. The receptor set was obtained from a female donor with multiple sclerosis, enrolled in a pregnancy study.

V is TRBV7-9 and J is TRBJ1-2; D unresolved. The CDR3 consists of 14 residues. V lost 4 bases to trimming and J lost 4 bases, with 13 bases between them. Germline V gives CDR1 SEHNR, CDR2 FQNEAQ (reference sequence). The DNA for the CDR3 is TGTGCCAGCAGCTCCGCGCTGATGTCCTATGGCTACACCTTC. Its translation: CASSSALMSYGYTF.

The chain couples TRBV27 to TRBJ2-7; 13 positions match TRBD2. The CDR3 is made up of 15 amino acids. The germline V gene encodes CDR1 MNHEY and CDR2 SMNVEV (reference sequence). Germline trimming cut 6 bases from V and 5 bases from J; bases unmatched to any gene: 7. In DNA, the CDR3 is TGTGCCAGCAGGGATGGACTAGCGGGAGTCGACGAGCAGTACTTC. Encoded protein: CASRDGLAGVDEQYF.

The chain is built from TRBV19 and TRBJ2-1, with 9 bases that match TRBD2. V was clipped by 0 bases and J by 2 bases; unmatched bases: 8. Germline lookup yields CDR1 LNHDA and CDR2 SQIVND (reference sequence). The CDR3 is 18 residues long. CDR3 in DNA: TGTGCCAGTAGTATAGATTCCCTAGCGGGGTCCCCCTACAATGAGCAGTTCTTC. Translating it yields CASSIDSLAGSPYNEQFF.

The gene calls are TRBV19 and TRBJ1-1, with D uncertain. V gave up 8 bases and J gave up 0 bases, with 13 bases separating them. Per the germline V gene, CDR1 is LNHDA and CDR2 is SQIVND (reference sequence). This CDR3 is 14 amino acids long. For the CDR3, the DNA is TGTGCCAGTTCCCCCGGGAGCTTGAACACTGAAGCTTTCTTT. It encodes CASSPGSLNTEAFF.